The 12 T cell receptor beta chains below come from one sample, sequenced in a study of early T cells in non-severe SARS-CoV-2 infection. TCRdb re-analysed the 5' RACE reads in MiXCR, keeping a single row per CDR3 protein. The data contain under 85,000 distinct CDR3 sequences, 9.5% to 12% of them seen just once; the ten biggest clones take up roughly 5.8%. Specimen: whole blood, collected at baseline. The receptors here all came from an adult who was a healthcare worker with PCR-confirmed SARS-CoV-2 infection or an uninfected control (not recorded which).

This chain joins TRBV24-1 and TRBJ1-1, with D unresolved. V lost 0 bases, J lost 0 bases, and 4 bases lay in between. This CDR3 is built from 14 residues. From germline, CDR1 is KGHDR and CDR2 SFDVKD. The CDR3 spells CATSDLRVNTEAFF. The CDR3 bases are TGTGCCACCAGTGATTTGCGGGTGAACACTGAAGCTTTCTTT.

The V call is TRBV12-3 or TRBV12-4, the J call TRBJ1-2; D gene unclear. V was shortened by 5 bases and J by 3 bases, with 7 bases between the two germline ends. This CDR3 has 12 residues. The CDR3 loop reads CASSEFDYGYTF. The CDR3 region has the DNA TGTGCCAGCAGTGAGTTCGACTATGGCTACACCTTC.

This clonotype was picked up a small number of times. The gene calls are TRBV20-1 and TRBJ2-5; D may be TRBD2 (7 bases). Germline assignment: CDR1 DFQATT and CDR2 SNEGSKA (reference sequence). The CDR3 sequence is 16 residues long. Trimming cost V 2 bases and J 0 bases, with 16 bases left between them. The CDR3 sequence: CSARSLRGPYQETQYF. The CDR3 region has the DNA TGCAGTGCTAGAAGCCTGCGGGGGCCGTACCAAGAGACCCAGTACTTC.

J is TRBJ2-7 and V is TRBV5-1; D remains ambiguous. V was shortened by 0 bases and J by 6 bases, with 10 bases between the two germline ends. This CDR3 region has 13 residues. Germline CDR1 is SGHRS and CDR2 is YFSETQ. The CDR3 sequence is CASSLEVAGEQYF. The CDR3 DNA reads TGCGCCAGCAGCTTGGAGGTGGCTGGCGAGCAGTACTTC.

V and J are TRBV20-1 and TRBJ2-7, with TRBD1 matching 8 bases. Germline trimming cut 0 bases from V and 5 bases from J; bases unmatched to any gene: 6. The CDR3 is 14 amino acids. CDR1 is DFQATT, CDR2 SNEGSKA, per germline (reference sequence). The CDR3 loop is CSARDPGGSDEQYF. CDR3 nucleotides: TGCAGTGCTAGAGACCCAGGGGGCAGCGACGAGCAGTACTTC.

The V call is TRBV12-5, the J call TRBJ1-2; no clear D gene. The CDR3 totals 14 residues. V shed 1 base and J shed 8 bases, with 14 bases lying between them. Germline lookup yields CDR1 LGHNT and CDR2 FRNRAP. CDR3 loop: CASGLGPQGRGYTF. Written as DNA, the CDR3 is TGTGCTAGTGGTTTGGGACCCCAAGGACGGGGCTACACCTTC.

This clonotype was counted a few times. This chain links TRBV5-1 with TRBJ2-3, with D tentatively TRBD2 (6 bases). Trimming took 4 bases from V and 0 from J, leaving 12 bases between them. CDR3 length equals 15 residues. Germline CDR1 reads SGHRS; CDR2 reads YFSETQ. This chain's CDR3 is CASSPGLISTDTQYF. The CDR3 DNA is TGCGCCAGCAGCCCGGGACTGATTAGCACAGATACGCAGTATTTT.

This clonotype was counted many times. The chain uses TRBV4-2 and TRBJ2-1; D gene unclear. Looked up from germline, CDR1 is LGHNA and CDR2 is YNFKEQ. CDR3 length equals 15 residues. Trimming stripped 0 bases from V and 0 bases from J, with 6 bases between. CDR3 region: CASSQERTSYNEQFF. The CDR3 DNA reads TGTGCCAGCAGCCAAGAAAGGACCTCCTACAATGAGCAGTTCTTC.

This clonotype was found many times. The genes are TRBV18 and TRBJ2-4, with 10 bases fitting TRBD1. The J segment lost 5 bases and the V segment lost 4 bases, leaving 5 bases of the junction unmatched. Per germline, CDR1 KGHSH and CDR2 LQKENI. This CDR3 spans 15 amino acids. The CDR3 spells CASSLWTGGENIQYF. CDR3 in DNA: TGTGCCAGCTCACTTTGGACAGGGGGAGAAAACATTCAGTACTTC.

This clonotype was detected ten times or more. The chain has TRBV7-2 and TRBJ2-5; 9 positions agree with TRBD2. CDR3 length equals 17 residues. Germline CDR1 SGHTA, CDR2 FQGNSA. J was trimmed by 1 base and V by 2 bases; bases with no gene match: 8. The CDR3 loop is CASSLLWPSGVQETQYF. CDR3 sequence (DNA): TGTGCCAGCAGCTTACTCTGGCCTAGCGGGGTCCAAGAGACCCAGTACTTC.

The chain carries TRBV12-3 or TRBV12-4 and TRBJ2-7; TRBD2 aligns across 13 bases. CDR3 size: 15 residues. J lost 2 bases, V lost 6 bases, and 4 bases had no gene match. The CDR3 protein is CASRAGTSGTYEQYF. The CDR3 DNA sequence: TGTGCCAGCAGGGCCGGGACTAGCGGGACCTACGAGCAGTACTTC.

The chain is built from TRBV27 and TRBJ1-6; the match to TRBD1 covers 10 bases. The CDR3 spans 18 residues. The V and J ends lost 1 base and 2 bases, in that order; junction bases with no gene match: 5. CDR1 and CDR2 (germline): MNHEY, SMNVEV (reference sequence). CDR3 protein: CASSLWGQGITYNSPLHF. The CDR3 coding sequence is TGTGCCAGCAGTTTATGGGGACAGGGGATCACCTATAATTCACCCCTCCACTTT.